Below are 21 T cell receptor beta chains sequenced from a single sample in a study of T-cell reconstitution after alpha-beta-depleted transplantation in children. The TCRbeta library was prepared with unique molecular identifiers. TCRdb fed the PCR reads into MiXCR, producing one record per CDR3 protein. This table holds a few hundred thousand distinct CDR3 sequences, roughly 43% found once. The specimen comprised PBMCs, sampled before TCRalphabeta/CD19-depleted stem cell transplant. These receptors were collected from a girl aged 2 to 10 with aplastic anemia, due to receive a stem cell transplant.

This clonotype came up a few times. The chain uses TRBV7-3 and TRBJ2-1; TRBD2 matches 12 bases. The CDR3 spans 14 residues. The germline gives CDR1 SGHTA, CDR2 FQGTGA. Trimming at V came to 5 bases and at J to 6 bases, leaving 2 bases not matched to a gene. The CDR3 loop reads CASSLAGGGNEQFF. For the CDR3, the DNA is TGTGCCAGCAGCCTAGCGGGAGGGGGCAATGAGCAGTTCTTC.

This clonotype was detected many times. This sequence joins TRBV7-8 and TRBJ2-5; no reliable D call. Trimming cost V 2 bases and J 4 bases, with 17 bases left between them. The CDR3 extends over 16 amino acids. Germline V gene lookup returns CDR1 SGHVS and CDR2 FQNEAQ. Here the CDR3 DNA reads TGTGCCAGCAGCTTAAATGTTGGTACTCGTGGAGAGACCCAGTACTTC. This encodes CASSLNVGTRGETQYF. Full variable domain (remainder filled in from reference TRBV7-8 and TRBJ2-5): GAGVSQSPRYKVAKRGQDVALRCDPISGHVSLFWYQQALGQGPEFLTYFQNEAQLDKSGLPSDRFFAERPEGSVSTLKIQRTQQEDSAVYLCASSLNVGTRGETQYFGPGTRLLVL.

The rearrangement uses TRBV20-1 and TRBJ2-3, with D perhaps TRBD2 (6 bases). This CDR3 is 19 amino acids long. Trimming removed 6 bases at V and 7 bases at J, with 35 bases between. Germline-derived CDR1 and CDR2 are DFQATT and SNEGSKA (reference sequence). As DNA, the CDR3 is TGCAGTGCGGACTCGGGCCCTCTCCCCGACCGGGACTCGCTGAATACGCAGTATTTT. Translating it yields CSADSGPLPDRDSLNTQYF.

CDR3 coding DNA: TGCAGTGTCACAGACCCCCATGGGTTTTTGGGTGAGCAGTTCTTC. The encoded protein is CSVTDPHGFLGEQFF. The V call is TRBV20-1, the J call TRBJ2-1; D is unresolved. The V end was cut by 7 bases, the J end by 9 bases, with 25 bases between. The germline V gene has CDR1 DFQATT and CDR2 SNEGSKA (reference sequence). This CDR3 comprises 15 residues.

This clonotype was seen a handful of times. The V gene is TRBV9, the J gene TRBJ2-1; D gene uncertain. CDR3 length: 16 amino acids. In germline, CDR1 is SGDLS, CDR2 YYNGEE. The V end was cut by 4 bases, the J end by 0 bases, with 14 bases between. The CDR3 coding sequence is TGTGCCAGCAGCCCGGTGGCGGCACGCTCCTACAATGAGCAGTTCTTC. This encodes CASSPVAARSYNEQFF.

J is TRBJ2-7 and V is TRBV6-1, with D possibly being TRBD1 or TRBD2 (5 bases each). V was shortened by 7 bases and J by 4 bases, with 17 bases between the two germline ends. The germline gives CDR1 MNHNS, CDR2 SASEGT. The CDR3 contains 14 residues. The CDR3 nucleotides read TGTGCCAGCACAAGGGGACCCTTCGGGTACGAGCAGTACTTC. It specifies CASTRGPFGYEQYF.

V gene TRBV20-1 combines with J gene TRBJ2-2; D is perhaps TRBD2 (6 bases). Trimming took off 5 bases at V and 1 base at J, with 20 bases between the two ends. This CDR3 comprises 17 residues. Looked up from germline, CDR1 is DFQATT and CDR2 is SNEGSKA (reference sequence). Here the CDR3 DNA reads TGCAGTGCTCGCGACCCAATAGCGGAGGGGAACACCGGGGAGCTGTTTTTT. This codes for CSARDPIAEGNTGELFF.

In this sample, this clonotype turned up once. The CDR3 reads CASSPLVERGTDTQYF. The CDR3 region has the DNA TGTGCCAGCAGCCCATTAGTGGAGAGGGGAACAGATACGCAGTATTTT. The V and J genes are TRBV7-2 and TRBJ2-3; tentatively, D is TRBD1 or TRBD2 (5 bases each). Per germline, CDR1 SGHTA and CDR2 FQGNSA. This CDR3 spans 16 amino acids. V lost 5 bases and J lost 3, with 18 bases in between.

V gene TRBV29-1 combines with J gene TRBJ2-5; tentatively, D is TRBD2 (6 bases). The CDR3 extends over 15 amino acids. V dropped 3 bases and J dropped 0 bases, with 14 bases sitting between them. CDR1 and CDR2 (germline): SQVTM, ANQGSEA. In DNA form, the CDR3 reads TGCAGCGTTGACTGGGGGACTGAGTACCAAGAGACCCAGTACTTC. Translating gives CSVDWGTEYQETQYF.

This clonotype was observed a single time. The gene calls are TRBV12-3 or TRBV12-4 and TRBJ2-2; unclear D gene. There are 14 residues in the CDR3. V was trimmed by 5 bases and J by 0 bases, leaving 7 bases between them. The DNA of the CDR3 is TGTGCCAGCAGTCTCAAATCGAACACCGGGGAGCTGTTTTTT. Translating it yields CASSLKSNTGELFF.

The chain couples TRBV29-1 to TRBJ2-3; 10 bases agree with TRBD2. This CDR3 has 14 residues. Germline V gene sequence: CDR1 SQVTM, CDR2 ANQGSEA. V was clipped by 3 bases and J by 5 bases; unmatched bases: 5. In nucleotides, the CDR3 is TGCAGCGTTGAGAGCGGGAGGGCCAAAGATACGCAGTATTTT. Protein sequence: CSVESGRAKDTQYF.

The chain uses TRBV7-3 and TRBJ2-5, with D possibly matching TRBD1 (6 bases). The CDR3 extends over 15 amino acids. V lost 5 bases, J lost 5 bases, and 18 bases lay in between. Germline V gene lookup returns CDR1 SGHTA and CDR2 FQGTGA. As DNA, the CDR3 is TGTGCCAGCAGCAACGACCCACAGGGTCGGGAGACCCAGTACTTC. Translating gives CASSNDPQGRETQYF.

This chain joins TRBV14 and TRBJ2-1; 9 bases map to TRBD2. Germline CDR1 SGHDN, CDR2 FVKESK. V dropped 0 bases and J dropped 6; count of bases not matched to a gene: 3. The CDR3 loop spans 15 amino acids. CDR3 residues: CASSQDKLAGNEQFF. The DNA for the CDR3 is TGTGCCAGCAGCCAAGATAAACTAGCGGGCAATGAGCAGTTCTTC.

This clonotype came up many times. The J gene is TRBJ2-2, the V gene TRBV27; D is unclear. The CDR3 is made up of 14 amino acids. Trimming stripped 0 bases from V and 3 bases from J, with 5 bases between. Germline CDR1 and CDR2: MNHEY and SMNVEV (reference sequence). The CDR3 region is CASSLSLDTGELFF. DNA for the CDR3: TGTGCCAGCAGTTTATCTCTAGACACCGGGGAGCTGTTTTTT.

This clonotype came up a few times. V is TRBV5-1 and J is TRBJ2-3; TRBD1 matches 8 bases. The V gene's germline CDR1 is SGHRS and CDR2 YFSETQ. The CDR3 totals 16 residues. V lost 4 bases and J lost 2; bases outside the gene matches: 9. In DNA, the CDR3 is TGCGCCAGCAGCACCGGACAGGGACATTCCACAGATACGCAGTATTTT. Translating gives CASSTGQGHSTDTQYF.

The chain joins TRBV3-1 to TRBJ2-1; D may be TRBD1 or TRBD2 (5 bases each). This CDR3 is built from 15 residues. With 5 bases removed from V and 0 bases from J, the gap between germline ends came to 11 bases. Germline lookup yields CDR1 LGHDT and CDR2 YNNKEL (reference sequence). DNA for the CDR3: TGTGCCAGCAGCGAGGGGCGGGTCTCCTACAATGAGCAGTTCTTC. As protein: CASSEGRVSYNEQFF.

With regard to this clonotype: An end of the junction does not agree with germline; a read error may underlie this. The chain is built from TRBV20-1 and TRBJ1-3; D unclear. Per the germline V gene, CDR1 is DFQATT and CDR2 is SNEGSKA (reference sequence). The CDR3 is 12 amino acids. The CDR3 coding sequence is TGCAGTGCTAGTCCGGCAGGAAACACTATATATTTT. Translation: CSASPAGNTIYF.

This clonotype was seen only a few times. This sequence joins TRBV20-1 and TRBJ2-7; possible D gene TRBD2, 5 bases. The V gene's germline CDR1 is DFQATT and CDR2 SNEGSKA (reference sequence). V lost 0 bases, J lost 5 bases, and 20 bases lay in between. The CDR3 is 16 amino acids. CDR3 residues: CSARDLFPGGFDEQYF. In nucleotides, the CDR3 is TGCAGTGCTAGAGATCTTTTTCCCGGAGGCTTCGACGAGCAGTACTTC.

This clonotype was detected many times. This chain joins TRBV6-2 or TRBV6-3 and TRBJ2-5, with D perhaps assigned TRBD1 or TRBD2 (5 bases each). Trimming removed 6 bases from V and 5 bases from J, with 25 bases in between. The germline V gene encodes CDR1 MNHEY and CDR2 SVGEGT. The CDR3 totals 17 residues. The chain's CDR3 is CASRTGSGPSLLETQYF. The CDR3 DNA reads as TGTGCCAGCAGGACTGGTTCGGGACCGTCTCTTTTGGAGACCCAGTACTTC.

The rearrangement uses TRBV9 and TRBJ2-3, with 8 bases identical to TRBD1. CDR1 is SGDLS, CDR2 YYNGEE, per germline. V dropped 4 bases and J dropped 4; count of bases not matched to a gene: 8. The CDR3 spans 15 residues. CDR3 amino acids: CASSPRRTGPDTQYF. Here the CDR3 DNA reads TGTGCCAGCAGCCCACGGAGGACAGGGCCAGATACGCAGTATTTT.

The chain uses TRBV9 and TRBJ2-3, with TRBD2 matching over 8 bases. There are 18 residues in the CDR3. V shed 3 bases and J 6 bases; nucleotides not matched to a gene: 18. Looked up from germline, CDR1 is SGDLS and CDR2 is YYNGEE. The CDR3 DNA reads TGTGCCAGCAGCGCCAGGGAACCGGGACTAGGGGGAGCGGATACGCAGTATTTT. This translates into CASSAREPGLGGADTQYF.